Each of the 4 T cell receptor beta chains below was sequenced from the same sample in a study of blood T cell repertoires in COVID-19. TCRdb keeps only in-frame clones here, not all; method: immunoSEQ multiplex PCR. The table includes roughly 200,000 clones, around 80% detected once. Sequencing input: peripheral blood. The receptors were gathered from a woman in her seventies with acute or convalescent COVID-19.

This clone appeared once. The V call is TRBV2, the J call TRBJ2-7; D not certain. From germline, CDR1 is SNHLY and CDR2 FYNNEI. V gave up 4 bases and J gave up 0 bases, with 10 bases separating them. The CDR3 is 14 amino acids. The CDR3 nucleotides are TGTGCCAGCAGTGGGCAGGCCCTCTCCTACGAGCAGTACTTC. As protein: CASSGQALSYEQYF.

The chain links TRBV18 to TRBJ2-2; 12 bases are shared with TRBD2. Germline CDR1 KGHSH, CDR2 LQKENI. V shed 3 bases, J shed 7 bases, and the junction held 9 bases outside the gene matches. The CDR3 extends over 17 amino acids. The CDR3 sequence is CASSPPTSGSVNGELFF. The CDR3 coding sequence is TGTGCCAGCTCACCTCCGACTAGCGGGAGCGTGAACGGGGAGCTGTTTTTT. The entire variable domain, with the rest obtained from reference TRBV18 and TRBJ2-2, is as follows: NAGVMQNPRHLVRRRGQEARLRCSPMKGHSHVYWYRQLPEEGLKFMVYLQKENIIDESGMPKERFSAEFPKEGPSILRIQQVVRGDSAAYFCASSPPTSGSVNGELFFGEGSRLTVL.

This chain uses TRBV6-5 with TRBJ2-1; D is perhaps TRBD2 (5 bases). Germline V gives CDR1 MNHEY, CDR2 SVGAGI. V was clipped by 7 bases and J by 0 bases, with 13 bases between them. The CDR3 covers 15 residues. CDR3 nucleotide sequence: TGTGCCAGCAAGTACAGCGGAAGCTCCTACAATGAGCAGTTCTTC. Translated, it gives CASKYSGSSYNEQFF.

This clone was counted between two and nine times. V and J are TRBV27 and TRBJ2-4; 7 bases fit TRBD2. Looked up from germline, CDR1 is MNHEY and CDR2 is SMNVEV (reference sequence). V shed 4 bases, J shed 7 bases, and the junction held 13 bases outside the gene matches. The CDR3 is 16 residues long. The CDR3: CASSSLRDYPMNIQYF. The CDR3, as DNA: TGTGCCAGCAGTTCCCTCCGGGACTACCCGATGAACATTCAGTACTTC.